This T cell receptor beta chain was recorded in a study of CD8+ T cells in alopecia areata. For the study at large: Treatment ran 6 to 18 months, with 6 months of follow-up afterward.

Study-level findings and limits: Tofacitinib yielded significantly lower scalp clonality and fewer expanded CD8+ clones among the top 100. Especially in alopecia totalis/universalis, lesional scalp showed greater clonality than normal scalp did. The study found that many expanded lesional clones persisted in scalp and blood during tofacitinib.

In regard to this clone: The antigen remains undetermined. This CDR3 is also generated by other DNA sequences in the sample.

Following extraction, RNA underwent reverse transcription to cDNA, which served as the sequencing template. Libraries were prepared by immunoSEQ multiplex PCR; TCRdb keeps only in-frame clonotypes and omits some of them. The data show under 350,000 clones, with about three fifths seen just once and approximately 1.7% held by the top ten. As for treatment: oral pan-JAK inhibitor, 5-10 mg twice daily. The clonotype was recovered from a human donor with alopecia areata. This specimen was CD4+ T cells sorted from blood, taken at week 24, from a patient treated with tofacitinib.

CDR3 loop: CAWSPGQGNYGYTF. The CDR3 region has the DNA TGTGCCTGGAGTCCGGGCCAGGGAAACTATGGCTACACCTTC. This chain joins TRBV30 and TRBJ1-2, with TRBD1 as a possible D gene (5 bases). The CDR3 loop spans 14 amino acids. Germline V gene lookup returns CDR1 GTSNPN and CDR2 SVGIG (reference sequence). The V and J ends lost 2 bases and 2 bases respectively, with 12 bases between them.